What follows describes a single T cell receptor (beta chain). The antigen remains unidentified. The data were obtained in a study of vaccination and CD4 T cells after COVID-19. Study-wide context: At a median 72 days (range 14 to 241) after dose two, post-vaccine samples were obtained. From HCoV-229E, HCoV-OC43, HCoV-NL63 and SARS-CoV-2, overlapping spike peptides were used to stimulate the cells.

This CDR3 comprises 16 residues. V was clipped by 6 bases and J by 0 bases, with 15 bases between them. The germline CDR1 and CDR2 sequences are SGHTA and FQGNSA. Stated treatment: roughly 11-day PBMC culture with coronavirus spike peptide pools or control peptides (ViraFEST assay). The Oncomine TCR Beta short-read assay sequenced DNA from cultured CD4+ T cells. Researchers extracted genomic DNA from CD4+ T cells that had been cultured. TCRdb used MiXCR to reprocess the PCR reads, holding one entry per CDR3 protein. In the table there are approximately 8,100 distinct CDR3 sequences, 64% of which are singletons. The study, taken as a whole, reports: Median SARS-CoV-2-reactive clonotype numbers went up from roughly 19 to 38, but not significantly.

V is TRBV7-2 and J is TRBJ2-1; D is unclear. The receptor's source is a human donor who had recovered from COVID-19. Material for sequencing was CD4+ T cells from blood, cultured in vitro. This chain's CDR3 is CASSVRAPSSYNEQFF. The CDR3 DNA follows: TGTGCCAGCAGTGTAAGGGCACCGAGCTCCTACAATGAGCAGTTCTTC.